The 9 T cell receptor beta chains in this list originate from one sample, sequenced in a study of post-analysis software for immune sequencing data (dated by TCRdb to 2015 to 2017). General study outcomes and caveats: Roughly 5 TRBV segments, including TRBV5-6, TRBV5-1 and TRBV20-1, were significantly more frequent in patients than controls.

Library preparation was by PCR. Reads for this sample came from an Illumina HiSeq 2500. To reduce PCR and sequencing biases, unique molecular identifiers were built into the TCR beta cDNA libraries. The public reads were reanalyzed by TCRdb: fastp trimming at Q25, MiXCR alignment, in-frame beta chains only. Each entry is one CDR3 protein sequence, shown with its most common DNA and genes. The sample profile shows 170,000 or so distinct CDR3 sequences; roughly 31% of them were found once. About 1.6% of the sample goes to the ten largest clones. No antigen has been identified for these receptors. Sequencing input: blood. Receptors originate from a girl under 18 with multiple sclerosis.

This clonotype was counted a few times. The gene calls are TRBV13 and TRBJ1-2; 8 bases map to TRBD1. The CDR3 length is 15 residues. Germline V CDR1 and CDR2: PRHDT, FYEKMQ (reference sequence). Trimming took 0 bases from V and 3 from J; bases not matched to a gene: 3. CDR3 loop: CASSLGDREDYGYTF. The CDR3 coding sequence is TGTGCCAGCAGCTTAGGGGACAGGGAGGACTATGGCTACACCTTC.

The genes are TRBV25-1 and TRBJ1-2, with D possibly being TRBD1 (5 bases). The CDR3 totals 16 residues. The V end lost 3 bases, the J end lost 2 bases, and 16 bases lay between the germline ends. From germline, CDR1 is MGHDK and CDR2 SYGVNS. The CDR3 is CASSDGTDFPNYGYTF. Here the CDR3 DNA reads TGTGCCAGCAGTGATGGGACGGATTTCCCGAACTATGGCTACACCTTC.

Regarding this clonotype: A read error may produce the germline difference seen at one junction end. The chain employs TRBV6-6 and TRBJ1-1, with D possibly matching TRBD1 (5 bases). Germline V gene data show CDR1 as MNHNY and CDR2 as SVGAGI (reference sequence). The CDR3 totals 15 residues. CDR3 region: CACSYIPTENTEAFF. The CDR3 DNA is TGTGCCTGCAGTTACATCCCGACAGAAAACACTGAAGCTTTCTTT.

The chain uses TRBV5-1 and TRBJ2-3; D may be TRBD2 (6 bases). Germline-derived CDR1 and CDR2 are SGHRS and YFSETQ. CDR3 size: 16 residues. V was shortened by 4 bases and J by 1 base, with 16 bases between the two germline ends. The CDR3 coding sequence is TGCGCCAGCAGCACCCGAGGGACTTCCGGCACAGATACGCAGTATTTT. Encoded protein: CASSTRGTSGTDTQYF.

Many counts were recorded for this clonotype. This chain's CDR3 is CSVGLRASPDGYTF. CDR3 coding DNA: TGCAGCGTTGGTCTAAGGGCCAGCCCGGATGGCTACACCTTC. The V gene is TRBV29-1, the J gene TRBJ1-2, with D hard to call. Germline CDR1 reads SQVTM; CDR2 reads ANQGSEA. V was clipped by 4 bases and J by 6 bases, with 18 bases between them. The CDR3 is 14 amino acids.

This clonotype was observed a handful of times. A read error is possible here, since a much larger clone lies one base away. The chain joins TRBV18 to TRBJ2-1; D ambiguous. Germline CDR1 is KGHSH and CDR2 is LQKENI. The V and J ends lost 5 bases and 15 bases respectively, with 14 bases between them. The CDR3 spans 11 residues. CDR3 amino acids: CASSSALEWFF. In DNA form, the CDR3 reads TGTGCCAGCTCATCGGCCCTGGAGTGGTTCTTC.

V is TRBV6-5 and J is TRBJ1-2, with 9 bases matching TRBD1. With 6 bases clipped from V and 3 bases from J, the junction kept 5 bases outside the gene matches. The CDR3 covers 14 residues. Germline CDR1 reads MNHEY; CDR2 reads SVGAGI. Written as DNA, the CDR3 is TGTGCCAGCAGAACAGGGGGCGCTTACTATGGCTACACCTTC. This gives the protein CASRTGGAYYGYTF.

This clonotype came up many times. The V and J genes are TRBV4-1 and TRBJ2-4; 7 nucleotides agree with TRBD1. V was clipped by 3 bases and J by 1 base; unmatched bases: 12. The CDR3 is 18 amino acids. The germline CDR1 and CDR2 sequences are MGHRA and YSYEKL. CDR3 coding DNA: TGCGCCAGCAGCCAGGGGTATTCAGTGGGACAGGCCAAAAACATTCAGTACTTC. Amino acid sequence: CASSQGYSVGQAKNIQYF.

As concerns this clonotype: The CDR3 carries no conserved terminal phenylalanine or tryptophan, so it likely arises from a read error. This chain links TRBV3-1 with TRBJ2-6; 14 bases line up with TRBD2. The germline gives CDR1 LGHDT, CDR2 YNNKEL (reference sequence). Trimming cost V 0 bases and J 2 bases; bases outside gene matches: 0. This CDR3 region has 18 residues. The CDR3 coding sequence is TGTGCCAGCAGCCAAGAGGGACTAGCGGGAGCTGGGGCCAACGTCCTGACTTGC. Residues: CASSQEGLAGAGANVLTC.